This is a list of T cell receptor beta chains from one sample in a study of cytomegalovirus exposure and HLA in healthy donors. Using immunoSEQ multiplex PCR, the repertoire was profiled, and TCRdb retains in-frame clones only, with some absent. The sample lists approximately 190,000 clones; more than 65% were seen once. Sequenced material: PBMCs. Every receptor here comes from a man between 45 and 60 years old in good health and CMV-seronegative. The CDR3 runs from the conserved cysteine through the conserved F or W. Each record gives: V gene, clone size, D gene, J gene, CDR3 DNA, CDR3 protein. A D gene is named only where the DNA matches it firmly. Clone size appears in some rows only: once, few, many, or a class for an expanded clone.

v_call: TRBV18; clone_size: NA; d_call: NA; j_call: TRBJ2-7; cdr3_nt: TGTGCCAGCTCACCACTTGGGCAGGGATCCTACGAGCAGTACTTC; cdr3_aa: CASSPLGQGSYEQYF
v_call: TRBV9; clone_size: NA; d_call: NA; j_call: TRBJ1-4; cdr3_nt: TGTGCCAGCAGCGAGGCGGGCGGTAATGAAAAACTGTTTTTT; cdr3_aa: CASSEAGGNEKLFF
v_call: TRBV7-9; clone_size: once; d_call: NA; j_call: TRBJ2-7; cdr3_nt: TGTTCCAGTAGTGACTTCTACGAGCAGTACTTC; cdr3_aa: CSSSDFYEQYF
v_call: TRBV5-6; clone_size: few; d_call: TRBD1; j_call: TRBJ1-2; cdr3_nt: TGTGCCAGCAGCCCGGGACAGGGGACGGGCTACACCTTC; cdr3_aa: CASSPGQGTGYTF
v_call: TRBV15; clone_size: NA; d_call: NA; j_call: TRBJ2-7; cdr3_nt: TGTGCCACCAGCACGATGGAGGGATACGAGCAGTACTTC; cdr3_aa: CATSTMEGYEQYF
v_call: TRBV5-1; clone_size: NA; d_call: TRBD2; j_call: TRBJ2-3; cdr3_nt: TGTGCCAGCAGCCCGGGACTAGCAGGAGATACGCAGTATTTT; cdr3_aa: CASSPGLAGDTQYF
v_call: TRBV7-2; clone_size: NA; d_call: NA; j_call: TRBJ1-1; cdr3_nt: TGTGCCAGCAGTCGGGACAAGAACACTGAAGCTTTCTTT; cdr3_aa: CASSRDKNTEAFF
v_call: TRBV2; clone_size: NA; d_call: TRBD1; j_call: TRBJ1-1; cdr3_nt: TGTGCCAAGGGTTTGGACAGGGCGGTCATGAACACTGAAGCTTTCTTT; cdr3_aa: CAKGLDRAVMNTEAFF
v_call: TRBV2; clone_size: NA; d_call: NA; j_call: TRBJ2-2; cdr3_nt: TGTGCCAGCAGTTTACGCGGAGACGGGGAGCTGTTTTTT; cdr3_aa: CASSLRGDGELFF
v_call: TRBV18; clone_size: once; d_call: NA; j_call: TRBJ1-4; cdr3_nt: TGTGCCAGCTCACCCTGGACAGCGGCCGAAAAACTGTTTTTT; cdr3_aa: CASSPWTAAEKLFF
v_call: TRBV6-5; clone_size: once; d_call: NA; j_call: TRBJ1-2; cdr3_nt: TGTGCCAGCCGCCCCCCGGGGTATGGCTACACCTTC; cdr3_aa: CASRPPGYGYTF
v_call: TRBV5-6; clone_size: once; d_call: NA; j_call: TRBJ2-7; cdr3_nt: TGTGCCAGCAGCTACCGGGACACCAACTACGAGCAGTACTTC; cdr3_aa: CASSYRDTNYEQYF
v_call: TRBV29-1; clone_size: NA; d_call: TRBD1; j_call: TRBJ1-1; cdr3_nt: TGCAGCGTTGAAGTCAGGGGGCAGGACACTGAAGCTTTCTTT; cdr3_aa: CSVEVRGQDTEAFF
v_call: TRBV5-5; clone_size: once; d_call: NA; j_call: TRBJ1-3; cdr3_nt: TGTGCCAGCCGGAGAGAACTGGGAAACACCATATATTTT; cdr3_aa: CASRRELGNTIYF
v_call: TRBV15; clone_size: NA; d_call: NA; j_call: TRBJ1-5; cdr3_nt: TGTGCCACCAGCCCCGGGAGGGGTTTTTATCAGCCCCAGCATTTT; cdr3_aa: CATSPGRGFYQPQHF
v_call: TRBV5-1; clone_size: once; d_call: TRBD1; j_call: TRBJ2-7; cdr3_nt: TGCGCCAGCAGCATCGGGACAGGGGTCAGCGAGCAGTACTTC; cdr3_aa: CASSIGTGVSEQYF
v_call: TRBV5-1; clone_size: NA; d_call: NA; j_call: TRBJ1-4; cdr3_nt: TGCGCCAGCAGCAACGGTTTAACGGGTGAAAAACTGTTTTTT; cdr3_aa: CASSNGLTGEKLFF
v_call: TRBV6-5; clone_size: NA; d_call: TRBD1; j_call: TRBJ1-1; cdr3_nt: TGTGCCAGCAGACCCAGGGGGAACGCTGAAGCTTTCTTT; cdr3_aa: CASRPRGNAEAFF
v_call: TRBV7-9; clone_size: NA; d_call: NA; j_call: TRBJ1-2; cdr3_nt: TGTGCCAGCAGCTTAGATGCCCTGACAGGTTCTAACTATGGCTACACCTTC; cdr3_aa: CASSLDALTGSNYGYTF
v_call: TRBV6-5; clone_size: NA; d_call: TRBD2; j_call: TRBJ2-3; cdr3_nt: TGTGCCAGCAGTTCGAGCGGGGGGGCCCGGGGAGATACGCAGTATTTT; cdr3_aa: CASSSSGGARGDTQYF
v_call: TRBV28; clone_size: once; d_call: NA; j_call: TRBJ1-4; cdr3_nt: TGTGCCAGCAAGCAGGGAGGAGAAAAACTGTTTTTT; cdr3_aa: CASKQGGEKLFF
v_call: TRBV12-5; clone_size: NA; d_call: NA; j_call: TRBJ2-2; cdr3_nt: TGTGCTAGTGGTTTGGTCTTGTCGAGCACTGCGAACACCGGGGAGCTGTTTTTT; cdr3_aa: CASGLVLSSTANTGELFF
v_call: TRBV2; clone_size: NA; d_call: NA; j_call: TRBJ2-6; cdr3_nt: TGTGCCACTATCACGCAGCGGGCCTCTGGGGCCAACGTCCTGACTTTC; cdr3_aa: CATITQRASGANVLTF
v_call: TRBV6-1; clone_size: NA; d_call: NA; j_call: TRBJ1-4; cdr3_nt: TGTGCCGGTCTAAAGGGGGGGGAAAAACTGTTTTTT; cdr3_aa: CAGLKGGEKLFF
v_call: TRBV18; clone_size: NA; d_call: TRBD2; j_call: TRBJ2-5; cdr3_nt: TGTGCCACCAGGGAAGGTAGCGGGGGCCAAGAGACCCAGTACTTC; cdr3_aa: CATREGSGGQETQYF
v_call: TRBV7-9; clone_size: NA; d_call: TRBD1; j_call: TRBJ2-1; cdr3_nt: TGTGCCAGCAGTTTACGACAGGGGGCACATTCCTACAATGAGCAGTTCTTC; cdr3_aa: CASSLRQGAHSYNEQFF
v_call: TRBV5-6; clone_size: NA; d_call: NA; j_call: TRBJ2-7; cdr3_nt: TGTGCCAGCAGCCGTGTTGCGGGGGAGCAGTACTTC; cdr3_aa: CASSRVAGEQYF
v_call: TRBV14; clone_size: NA; d_call: NA; j_call: TRBJ2-7; cdr3_nt: TGTGCCAGCAGCCCCAGGATTTACGAGCAGTACTTC; cdr3_aa: CASSPRIYEQYF
v_call: TRBV1; clone_size: few; d_call: NA; j_call: TRBJ2-7; cdr3_nt: TGCACCAGTAATCCGGGACAGGGGTACGAGCAGTACTTC; cdr3_aa: CTSNPGQGYEQYF
v_call: TRBV7-2; clone_size: few; d_call: NA; j_call: TRBJ2-6; cdr3_nt: TGTGCCAGCAGCTGGTCAGGGGTCGGGGCCAACGTCCTGACTTTC; cdr3_aa: CASSWSGVGANVLTF
v_call: TRBV4-1; clone_size: once; d_call: NA; j_call: TRBJ1-2; cdr3_nt: TGCGCCAGCAGCCAAGATTTCCCCCCCGCCCGGCCGACTGGGGGCTACACCTTC; cdr3_aa: CASSQDFPPARPTGGYTF
v_call: TRBV29-1; clone_size: NA; d_call: NA; j_call: TRBJ1-3; cdr3_nt: TGCAGCGCTACAATGACAGGAAACACCATATATTTT; cdr3_aa: CSATMTGNTIYF
v_call: TRBV13; clone_size: few; d_call: NA; j_call: TRBJ1-6; cdr3_nt: TGTGCCAGCAGCTTAGCCGATCGGGGGGCGCGGGGCTCACCCCTCCACTTT; cdr3_aa: CASSLADRGARGSPLHF
v_call: TRBV19; clone_size: once; d_call: NA; j_call: TRBJ1-2; cdr3_nt: TGTGCCAGTAGCCAAAACGAGGGTCAAGCTAACTATGGCTACACCTTC; cdr3_aa: CASSQNEGQANYGYTF
v_call: TRBV4-3; clone_size: NA; d_call: NA; j_call: TRBJ1-1; cdr3_nt: TGCGCCAGCAGCCAGGGCCCAGGGGCGAGCACTGAAGCTTTCTTT; cdr3_aa: CASSQGPGASTEAFF
v_call: TRBV4-1; clone_size: NA; d_call: NA; j_call: TRBJ1-4; cdr3_nt: TGCGCCAGCAGCCAAGATTGGGCCTGGGGCGAAAAACTGTTTTTT; cdr3_aa: CASSQDWAWGEKLFF
v_call: TRBV9; clone_size: NA; d_call: TRBD2; j_call: TRBJ2-1; cdr3_nt: TGTGCCAGCAGCGAGAGGACTAGAGACAATGAGCAGTTCTTC; cdr3_aa: CASSERTRDNEQFF
v_call: TRBV29-1; clone_size: NA; d_call: NA; j_call: TRBJ1-2; cdr3_nt: TGCAGCGTTGCCCCCGGGGTAGGTGGCTACACCTTC; cdr3_aa: CSVAPGVGGYTF
v_call: TRBV27; clone_size: NA; d_call: TRBD2; j_call: TRBJ2-7; cdr3_nt: TGTGCCAGCAGTCCAGCTCGGGGGGGTTACGAGCAGTACTTC; cdr3_aa: CASSPARGGYEQYF
v_call: TRBV4-3; clone_size: NA; d_call: NA; j_call: TRBJ2-1; cdr3_nt: TGCGCCAGCAGCCAAGCGTATAATGAGCAGTTCTTC; cdr3_aa: CASSQAYNEQFF